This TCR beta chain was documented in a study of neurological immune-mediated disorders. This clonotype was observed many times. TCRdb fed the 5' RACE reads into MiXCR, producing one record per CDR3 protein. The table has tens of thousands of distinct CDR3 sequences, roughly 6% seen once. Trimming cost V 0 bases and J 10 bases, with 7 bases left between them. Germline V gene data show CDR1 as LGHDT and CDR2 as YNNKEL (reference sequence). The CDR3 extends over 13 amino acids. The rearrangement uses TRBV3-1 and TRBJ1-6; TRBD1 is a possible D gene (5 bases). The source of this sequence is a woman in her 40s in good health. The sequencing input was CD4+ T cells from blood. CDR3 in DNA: TGTGCCAGCAGCCAAGAAGGGGTGTCACCCCTCCACTTT. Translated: CASSQEGVSPLHF.